This T cell receptor (beta chain) was profiled in a study of cytomegalovirus exposure and HLA in healthy donors. V was trimmed by 2 bases and J by 2 bases, leaving 15 bases between them. There are 16 residues in the CDR3. Germline lookup yields CDR1 SGHTA and CDR2 FQGNSA. This PCR relied on a set of 60 Vbeta primers and 13 Jbeta primers. Only in-frame clones appear in the TCRdb table, and some are missing; sequencing was by immunoSEQ multiplex PCR. The sample carries over 110,000 clones, 70% to 85% recorded once. Concerning this clone itself: Antigen: not known.

General observations from the study: Segments of the TCR beta V type were, in most cases, productive about 87% or about 30% of the time in an earlier analysis. What TCR beta sequences reportedly achieved was accurate prediction of HLA-A and HLA-B alleles in most subjects.

The origin of this receptor is a male donor in good health and CMV-seronegative. Material: PBMCs. The chain has TRBV7-2 and TRBJ1-1, with TRBD1 as a possible D gene (5 bases). In nucleotides, the CDR3 is TGTGCCAGCAGCTTACGGGGAGGGACGTACAACACTGAAGCTTTCTTT. It codes for CASSLRGGTYNTEAFF.